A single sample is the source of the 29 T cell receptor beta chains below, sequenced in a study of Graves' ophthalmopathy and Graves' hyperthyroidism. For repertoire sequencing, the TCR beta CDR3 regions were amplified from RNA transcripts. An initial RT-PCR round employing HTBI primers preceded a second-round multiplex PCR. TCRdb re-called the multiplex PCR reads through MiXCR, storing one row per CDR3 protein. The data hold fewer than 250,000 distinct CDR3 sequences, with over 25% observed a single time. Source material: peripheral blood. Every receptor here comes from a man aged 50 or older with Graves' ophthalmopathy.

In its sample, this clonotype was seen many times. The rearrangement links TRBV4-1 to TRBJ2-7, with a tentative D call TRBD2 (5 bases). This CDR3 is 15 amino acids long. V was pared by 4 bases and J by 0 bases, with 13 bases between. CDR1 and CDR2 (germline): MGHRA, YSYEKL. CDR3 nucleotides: TGCGCCAGCAGCCGAGGTAGCGCCAGCTCCTACGAGCAGTACTTC. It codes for CASSRGSASSYEQYF.

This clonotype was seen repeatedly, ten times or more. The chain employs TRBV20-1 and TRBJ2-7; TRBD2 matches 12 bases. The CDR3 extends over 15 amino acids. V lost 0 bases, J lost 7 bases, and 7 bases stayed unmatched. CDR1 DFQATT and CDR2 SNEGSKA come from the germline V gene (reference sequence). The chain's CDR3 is CSARDLAGGPGEQYF. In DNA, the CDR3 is TGCAGTGCTAGAGACCTAGCGGGAGGGCCGGGGGAGCAGTACTTC.

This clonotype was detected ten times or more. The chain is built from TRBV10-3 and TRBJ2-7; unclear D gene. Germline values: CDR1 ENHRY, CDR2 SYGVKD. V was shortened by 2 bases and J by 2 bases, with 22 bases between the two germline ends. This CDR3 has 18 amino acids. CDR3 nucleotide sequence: TGTGCCATCAGTGAGCCCCGATCGGCAGGCCCCTCAGCCTACGAGCAGTACTTC. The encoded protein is CAISEPRSAGPSAYEQYF.

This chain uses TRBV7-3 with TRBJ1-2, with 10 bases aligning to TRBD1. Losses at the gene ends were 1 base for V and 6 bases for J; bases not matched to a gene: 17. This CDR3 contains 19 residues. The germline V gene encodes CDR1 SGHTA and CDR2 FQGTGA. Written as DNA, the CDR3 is TGTGCCAGCAGCTTAATCGGGCAAGGTCCGGAGACAGGGGGCGATGGCTACACCTTC. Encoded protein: CASSLIGQGPETGGDGYTF. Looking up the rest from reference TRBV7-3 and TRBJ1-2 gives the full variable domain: GAGVSQTPSNKVTEKGKYVELRCDPISGHTALYWYRQSLGQGPEFLIYFQGTGAADDSGLPNDRFFAVRPEGSVSTLKIQRTERGDSAVYLCASSLIGQGPETGGDGYTFGSGTRLTVV.

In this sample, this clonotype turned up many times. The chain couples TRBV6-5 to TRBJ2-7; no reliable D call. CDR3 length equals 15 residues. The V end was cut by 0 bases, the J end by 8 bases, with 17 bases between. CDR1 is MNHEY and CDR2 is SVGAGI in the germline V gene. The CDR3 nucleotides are TGTGCCAGCAGTTACTCGTTCGGTTCCCCTGGGCAGCAGTACTTC. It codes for CASSYSFGSPGQQYF.

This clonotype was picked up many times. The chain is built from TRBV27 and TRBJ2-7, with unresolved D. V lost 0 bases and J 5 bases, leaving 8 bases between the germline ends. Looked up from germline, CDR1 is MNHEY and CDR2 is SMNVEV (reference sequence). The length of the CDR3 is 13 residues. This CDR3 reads CASSLSRSHEQYF. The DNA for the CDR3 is TGTGCCAGCAGTTTATCTCGGTCCCACGAGCAGTACTTC.

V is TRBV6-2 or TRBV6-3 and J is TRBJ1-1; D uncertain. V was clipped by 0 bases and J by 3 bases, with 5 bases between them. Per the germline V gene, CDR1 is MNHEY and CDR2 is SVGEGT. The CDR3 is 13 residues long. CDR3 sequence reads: CASSYSPDTEAFF. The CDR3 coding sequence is TGTGCCAGCAGTTACTCTCCGGACACTGAAGCTTTCTTT.

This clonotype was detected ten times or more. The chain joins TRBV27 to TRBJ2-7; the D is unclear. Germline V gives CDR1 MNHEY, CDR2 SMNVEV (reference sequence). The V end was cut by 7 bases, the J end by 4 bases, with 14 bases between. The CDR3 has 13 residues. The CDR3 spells CASISGTTYEQYF. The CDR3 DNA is TGTGCCAGCATTTCAGGAACCACATACGAGCAGTACTTC.

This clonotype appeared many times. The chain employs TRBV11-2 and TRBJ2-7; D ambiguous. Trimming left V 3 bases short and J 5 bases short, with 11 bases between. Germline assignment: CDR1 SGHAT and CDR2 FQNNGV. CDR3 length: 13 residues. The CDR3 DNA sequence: TGTGCCAGCAGCTTCGACCGGACCCACGAGCAGTACTTC. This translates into CASSFDRTHEQYF.

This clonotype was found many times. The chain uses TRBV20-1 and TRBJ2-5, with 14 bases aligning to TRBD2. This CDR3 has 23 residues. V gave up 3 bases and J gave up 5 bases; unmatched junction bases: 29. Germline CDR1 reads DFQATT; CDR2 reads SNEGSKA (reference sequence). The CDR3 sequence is CSASALPGLAGDSVKSGWETQYF. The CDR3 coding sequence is TGCAGTGCTAGCGCCCTCCCGGGACTAGCGGGAGATAGTGTGAAGAGTGGATGGGAGACCCAGTACTTC.

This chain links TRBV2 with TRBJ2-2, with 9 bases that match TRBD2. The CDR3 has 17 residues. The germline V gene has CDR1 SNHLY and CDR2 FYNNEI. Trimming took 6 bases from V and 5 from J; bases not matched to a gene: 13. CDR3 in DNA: TGTGCCAGCAGCCCCCAGGGGAATAGCGGGAGAACCGGGGAGCTGTTTTTT. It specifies CASSPQGNSGRTGELFF. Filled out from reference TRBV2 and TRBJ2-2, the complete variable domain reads EPEVTQTPSHQVTQMGQEVILRCVPISNHLYFYWYRQILGQKVEFLVSFYNNEISEKSEIFDDQFSVERPDGSNFTLKIRSTKLEDSAMYFCASSPQGNSGRTGELFFGEGSRLTVL.

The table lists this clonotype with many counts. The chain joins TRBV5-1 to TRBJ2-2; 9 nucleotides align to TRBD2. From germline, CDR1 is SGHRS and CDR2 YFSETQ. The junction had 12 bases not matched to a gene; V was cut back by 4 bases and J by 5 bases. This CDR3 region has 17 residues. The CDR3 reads CASSPTPSGIETGELFF. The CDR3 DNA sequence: TGCGCCAGCAGCCCTACCCCTAGCGGGATAGAGACCGGGGAGCTGTTTTTT.

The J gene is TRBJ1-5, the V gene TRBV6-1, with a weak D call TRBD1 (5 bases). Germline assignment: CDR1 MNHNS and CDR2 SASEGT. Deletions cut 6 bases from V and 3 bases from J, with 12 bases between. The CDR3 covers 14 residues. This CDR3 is CASSRDAINQPQHF. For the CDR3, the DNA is TGTGCCAGCAGCCGGGACGCGATCAATCAGCCCCAGCATTTT.

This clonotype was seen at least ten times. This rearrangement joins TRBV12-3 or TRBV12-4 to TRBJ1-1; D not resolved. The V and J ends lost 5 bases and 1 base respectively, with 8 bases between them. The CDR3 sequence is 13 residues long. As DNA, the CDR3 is TGTGCCAGCAGTAGAGTAAGGAACACTGAAGCTTTCTTT. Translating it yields CASSRVRNTEAFF.

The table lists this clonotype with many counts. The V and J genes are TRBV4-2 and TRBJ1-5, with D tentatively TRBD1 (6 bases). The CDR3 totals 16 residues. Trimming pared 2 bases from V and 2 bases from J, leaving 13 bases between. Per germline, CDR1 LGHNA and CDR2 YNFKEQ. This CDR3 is CASSQLTGGGNQPQHF. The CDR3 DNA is TGTGCCAGCAGCCAATTGACAGGAGGCGGCAATCAGCCCCAGCATTTT.

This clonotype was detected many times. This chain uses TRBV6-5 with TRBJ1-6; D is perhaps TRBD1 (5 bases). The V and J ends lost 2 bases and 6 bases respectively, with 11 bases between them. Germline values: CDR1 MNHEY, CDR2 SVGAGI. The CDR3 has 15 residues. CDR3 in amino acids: CASSYRGLGNSPLHF. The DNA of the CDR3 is TGTGCCAGCAGTTACAGGGGTCTTGGTAATTCACCCCTCCACTTT.

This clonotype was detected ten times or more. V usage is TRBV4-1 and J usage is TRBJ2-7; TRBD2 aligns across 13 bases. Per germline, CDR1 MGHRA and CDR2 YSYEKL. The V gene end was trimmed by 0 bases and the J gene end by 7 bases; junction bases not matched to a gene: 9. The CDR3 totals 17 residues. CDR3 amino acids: CASSQDAGGLAGIEQYF. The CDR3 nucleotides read TGCGCCAGCAGCCAAGATGCCGGGGGACTAGCGGGGATTGAGCAGTACTTC.

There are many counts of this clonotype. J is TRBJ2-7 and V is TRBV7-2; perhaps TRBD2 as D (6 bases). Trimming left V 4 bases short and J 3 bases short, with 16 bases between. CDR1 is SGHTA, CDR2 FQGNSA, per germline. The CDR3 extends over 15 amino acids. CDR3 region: CASSSGLFGGYEQYF. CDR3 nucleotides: TGTGCCAGCAGCTCGGGACTCTTCGGGGGCTACGAGCAGTACTTC. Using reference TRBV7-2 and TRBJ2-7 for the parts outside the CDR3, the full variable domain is GAGVSQSPSNKVTEKGKDVELRCDPISGHTALYWYRQSLGQGLEFLIYFQGNSAPDKSGLPSDRFSAERTGGSVSTLTIQRTQQEDSAVYLCASSSGLFGGYEQYFGPGTRLTVT.

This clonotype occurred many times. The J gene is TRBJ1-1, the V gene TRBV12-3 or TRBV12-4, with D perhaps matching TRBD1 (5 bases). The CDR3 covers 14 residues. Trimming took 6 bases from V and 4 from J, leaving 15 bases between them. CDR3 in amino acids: CASSQHGGGTEAFF. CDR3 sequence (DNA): TGTGCCAGCAGCCAGCATGGGGGAGGCACTGAAGCTTTCTTT.

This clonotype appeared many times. The DNA of the CDR3 is TGTGCCAGCAGCTTCTTCGGGTCGTCCACTGAAGCTTTCTTT. It encodes CASSFFGSSTEAFF. This chain connects TRBV6-2 or TRBV6-3 to TRBJ1-1; D call uncertain. V shed 6 bases and J shed 4 bases, with 15 bases lying between them. From germline, CDR1 is MNHEY and CDR2 SVGEGT. This CDR3 comprises 14 residues.

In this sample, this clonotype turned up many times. The CDR3 bases are TGTGCCAGTCTTCGGGACTTAGACTACGAGCAGTACTTC. Translation gives CASLRDLDYEQYF. This chain links TRBV19 with TRBJ2-7; weak D call: TRBD2 (6 bases). The germline gives CDR1 LNHDA, CDR2 SQIVND (reference sequence). Trimming removed 8 bases at V and 3 bases at J, with 14 bases between. The CDR3 extends over 13 amino acids.

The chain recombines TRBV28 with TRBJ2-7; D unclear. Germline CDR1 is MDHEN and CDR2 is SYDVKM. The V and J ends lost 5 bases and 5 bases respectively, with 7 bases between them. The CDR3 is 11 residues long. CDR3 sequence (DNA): TGTGCCAGCAGTACCGTGGACGAGCAGTACTTC. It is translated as CASSTVDEQYF.

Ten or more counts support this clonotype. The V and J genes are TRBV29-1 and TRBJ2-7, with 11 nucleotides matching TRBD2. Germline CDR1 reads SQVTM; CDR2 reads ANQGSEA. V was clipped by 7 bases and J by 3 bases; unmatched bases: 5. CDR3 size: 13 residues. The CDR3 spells CSASGTSGYEQYF. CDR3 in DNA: TGCAGCGCTTCCGGGACTAGCGGCTACGAGCAGTACTTC.

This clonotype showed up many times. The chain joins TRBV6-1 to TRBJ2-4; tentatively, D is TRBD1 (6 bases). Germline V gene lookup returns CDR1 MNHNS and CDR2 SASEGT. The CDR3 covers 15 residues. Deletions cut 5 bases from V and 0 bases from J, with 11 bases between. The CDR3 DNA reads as TGTGCCAGCAGTCGTCAGGGGAGAGCCAAAAACATTCAGTACTTC. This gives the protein CASSRQGRAKNIQYF.

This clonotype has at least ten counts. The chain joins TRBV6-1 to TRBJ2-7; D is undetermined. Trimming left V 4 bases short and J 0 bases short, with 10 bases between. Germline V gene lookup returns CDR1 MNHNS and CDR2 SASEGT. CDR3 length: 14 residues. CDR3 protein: CASSGTRFSYEQYF. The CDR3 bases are TGTGCCAGCAGTGGAACACGGTTCTCCTACGAGCAGTACTTC.

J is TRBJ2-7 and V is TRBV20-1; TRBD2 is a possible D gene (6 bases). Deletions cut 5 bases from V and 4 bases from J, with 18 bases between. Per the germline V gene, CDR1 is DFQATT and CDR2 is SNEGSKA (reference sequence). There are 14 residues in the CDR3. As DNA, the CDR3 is TGCAGTGCTCAACCGAGGACTATCAGTTACGAGCAGTACTTC. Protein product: CSAQPRTISYEQYF.

In DNA, the CDR3 is TGTGCCAGTAACTCCCACCACAGGGGGCGAATGAACACTGAAGCTTTCTTT. It encodes CASNSHHRGRMNTEAFF. The chain is built from TRBV19 and TRBJ1-1; TRBD1 aligns across 9 bases. The germline V gene encodes CDR1 LNHDA and CDR2 SQIVND (reference sequence). V trimming: 7 bases; J trimming: 0 bases; junction bases outside the gene matches: 12. This CDR3 has 17 residues.

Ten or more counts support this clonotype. The CDR3 region is CASSLDGGGEQYF. For the CDR3, the DNA is TGTGCCAGCAGTTTAGACGGGGGCGGCGAGCAGTACTTC. The chain has TRBV12-3 or TRBV12-4 and TRBJ2-7; D possibly uses TRBD1 or TRBD2 (6 bases each). The CDR3 runs 13 residues. Trimming removed 1 base from V and 6 bases from J, with 10 bases in between.

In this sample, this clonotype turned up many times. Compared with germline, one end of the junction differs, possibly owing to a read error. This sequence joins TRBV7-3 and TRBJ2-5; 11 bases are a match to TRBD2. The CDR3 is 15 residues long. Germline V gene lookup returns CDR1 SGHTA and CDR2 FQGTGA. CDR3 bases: TGTGCCAGCAGCAGACAGGGACTAGCGGAAGAGACCCAATACTTC. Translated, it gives CASSRQGLAEETQYF.